These 2 T cell receptor beta chains were sequenced from one sample in a study of T cells in Graves' hyperthyroidism and ophthalmopathy. RNA transcripts yielded amplified TCR beta CDR3 regions. The TCR CDR3 was amplified in a first-round RT-PCR using the HTBI primer set. Using its own MiXCR run on the multiplex PCR reads, TCRdb lists one record per CDR3 protein. This sample has a few hundred thousand distinct CDR3 sequences, with less than 25% found just once. Input material: blood. Every receptor here comes from a man between 18 and 29 years old with Graves' hyperthyroidism.

This clonotype came up many times. The chain employs TRBV5-1 and TRBJ1-1; D gene unclear. CDR3 size: 12 residues. V lost 0 bases and J 5 bases, leaving 5 bases between the germline ends. CDR1 SGHRS and CDR2 YFSETQ come from the germline V gene. CDR3 in DNA: TGCGCCAGCAGCTTGGATCGTACTGAAGCTTTCTTT. Its protein is CASSLDRTEAFF.

V is TRBV6-1 and J is TRBJ2-7, with 13 bases lining up with TRBD2. CDR1 MNHNS and CDR2 SASEGT come from the germline V gene. V lost 4 bases, J lost 4 bases, and 4 bases stayed unmatched. The CDR3 has 15 residues. The CDR3 bases are TGTGCCAGCAGTGCATGGACTAGCGGGGGATACGAGCAGTACTTC. Its translation: CASSAWTSGGYEQYF.